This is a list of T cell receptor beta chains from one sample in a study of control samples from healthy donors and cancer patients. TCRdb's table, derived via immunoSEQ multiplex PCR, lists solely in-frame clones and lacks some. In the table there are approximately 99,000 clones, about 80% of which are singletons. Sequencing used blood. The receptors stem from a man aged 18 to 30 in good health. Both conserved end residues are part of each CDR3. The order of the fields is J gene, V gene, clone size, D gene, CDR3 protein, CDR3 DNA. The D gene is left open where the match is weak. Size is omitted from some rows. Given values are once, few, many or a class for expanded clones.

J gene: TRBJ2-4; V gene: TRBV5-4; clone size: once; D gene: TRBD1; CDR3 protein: CASSPTGQRGKNIQYF; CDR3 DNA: TGTGCCAGCAGCCCGACGGGACAGAGGGGCAAAAACATTCAGTACTTC
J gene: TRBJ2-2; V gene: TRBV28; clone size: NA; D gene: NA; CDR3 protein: CASSLAGNTGELFF; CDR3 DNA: TGTGCCAGCAGTTTGGCAGGGAACACCGGGGAGCTGTTTTTT
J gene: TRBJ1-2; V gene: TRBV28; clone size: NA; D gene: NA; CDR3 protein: CASSLKAVSYGYTF; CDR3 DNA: TGTGCCAGCAGTCTAAAGGCAGTCTCCTATGGCTACACCTTC
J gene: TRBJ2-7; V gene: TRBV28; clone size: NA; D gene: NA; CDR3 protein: CASSPLGGEQYF; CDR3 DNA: TGTGCCAGCAGCCCCTTAGGCGGCGAGCAGTACTTC
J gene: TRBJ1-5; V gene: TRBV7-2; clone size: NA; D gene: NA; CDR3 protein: CASSLEARGREPQHF; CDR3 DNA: TGTGCCAGCAGCTTAGAAGCGCGGGGGAGGGAGCCCCAGCATTTT
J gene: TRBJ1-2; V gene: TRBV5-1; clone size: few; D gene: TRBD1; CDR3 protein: CASSLGDRNYGYTF; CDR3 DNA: TGCGCCAGCAGCTTGGGGGACAGGAACTATGGCTACACCTTC
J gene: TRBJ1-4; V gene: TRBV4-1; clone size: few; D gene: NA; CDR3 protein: CASSADGGKLFF; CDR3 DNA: TGCGCCAGCAGCGCGGACGGCGGGAAACTGTTTTTT
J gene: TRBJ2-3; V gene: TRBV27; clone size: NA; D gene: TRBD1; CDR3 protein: CASKFRPGPGGADTQYF; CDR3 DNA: TGTGCCAGCAAATTCCGCCCCGGGCCAGGGGGCGCAGATACGCAGTATTTT
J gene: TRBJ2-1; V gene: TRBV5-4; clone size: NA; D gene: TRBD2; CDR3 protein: CASSLPSGAREQFF; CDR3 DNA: TGTGCCAGCAGCTTACCTAGCGGGGCTCGGGAGCAGTTCTTC
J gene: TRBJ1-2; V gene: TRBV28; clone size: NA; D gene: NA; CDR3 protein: CASSLMVGGYGYTF; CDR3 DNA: TGTGCCAGCAGTTTAATGGTGGGAGGCTATGGCTACACCTTC
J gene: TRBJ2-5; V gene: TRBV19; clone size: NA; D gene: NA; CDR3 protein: CASSIGGRETQYF; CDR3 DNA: TGTGCCAGTAGTATAGGGGGGCGAGAGACCCAGTACTTC
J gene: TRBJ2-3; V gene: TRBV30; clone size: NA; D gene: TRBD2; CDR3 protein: CAWSLPSGGLTDTQYF; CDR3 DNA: TGTGCCTGGAGTCTACCTAGCGGGGGTCTCACAGATACGCAGTATTTT
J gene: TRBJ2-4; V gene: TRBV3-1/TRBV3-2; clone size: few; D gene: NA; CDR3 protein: CASSPIPRGVQYF; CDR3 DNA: TGTGCCAGCAGCCCCATTCCGAGAGGCGTTCAGTACTTC
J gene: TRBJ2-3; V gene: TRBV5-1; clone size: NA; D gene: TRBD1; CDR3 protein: CASERGQGGDTQYF; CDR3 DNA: TGCGCCAGCGAACGGGGACAGGGGGGCGATACGCAGTATTTT
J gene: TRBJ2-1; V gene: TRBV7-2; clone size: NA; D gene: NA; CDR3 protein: CASSPQGQINEQFF; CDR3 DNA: TGTGCCAGCAGCCCGCAGGGTCAGATCAATGAGCAGTTCTTC
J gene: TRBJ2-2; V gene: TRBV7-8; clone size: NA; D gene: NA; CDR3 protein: CASSLGVLTGELFF; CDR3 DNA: TGTGCCAGCAGCTTAGGGGTCCTTACCGGGGAGCTGTTTTTT
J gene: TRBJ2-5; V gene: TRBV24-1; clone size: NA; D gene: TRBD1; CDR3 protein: CATSEGQGDRRSRETQYF; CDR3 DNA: TGTGCCACCAGTGAAGGGCAGGGGGATCGAAGGAGTCGAGAGACCCAGTACTTC
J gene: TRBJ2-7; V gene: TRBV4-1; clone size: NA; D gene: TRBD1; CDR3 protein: CASSFRTGGPYEQYF; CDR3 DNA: TGCGCCAGCAGCTTTCGGACAGGGGGTCCCTACGAGCAGTACTTC
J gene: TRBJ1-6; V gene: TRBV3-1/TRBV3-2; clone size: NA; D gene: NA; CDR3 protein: CASGRREGIHNSPLHF; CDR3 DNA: TGTGCCAGCGGAAGGCGGGAAGGGATCCATAATTCACCCCTCCACTTT
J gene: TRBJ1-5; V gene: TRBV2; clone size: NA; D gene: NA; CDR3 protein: CASRSYMGNQPQHF; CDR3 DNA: TGTGCCAGCCGATCCTACATGGGCAATCAGCCCCAGCATTTT
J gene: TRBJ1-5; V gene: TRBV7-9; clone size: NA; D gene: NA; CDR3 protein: CASSRIYCLGNQPQHF; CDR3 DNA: TGTGCCAGCAGCAGGATTTACTGCCTTGGGAATCAGCCCCAGCATTTT
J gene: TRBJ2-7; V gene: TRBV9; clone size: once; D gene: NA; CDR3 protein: CASSPDLARSPYEQYF; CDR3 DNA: TGTGCCAGCAGCCCAGACCTAGCGCGATCTCCCTACGAGCAGTACTTC
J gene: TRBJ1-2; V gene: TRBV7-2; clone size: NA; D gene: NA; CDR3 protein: CASSLDGLGYGYTF; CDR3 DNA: TGTGCCAGCAGCTTAGATGGTCTGGGCTATGGCTACACCTTC
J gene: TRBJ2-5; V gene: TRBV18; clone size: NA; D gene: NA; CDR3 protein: CASSPNGVQETQYF; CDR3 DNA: TGTGCCAGCTCACCAAACGGGGTCCAGGAGACCCAGTACTTC
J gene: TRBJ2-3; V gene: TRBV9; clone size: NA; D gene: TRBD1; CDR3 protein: CASSVGGRGTDTQYF; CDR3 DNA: TGTGCCAGCAGCGTTGGGGGCAGGGGGACAGATACGCAGTATTTT
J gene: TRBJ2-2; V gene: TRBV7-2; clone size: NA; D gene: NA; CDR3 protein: CASSLELGYTGELFF; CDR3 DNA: TGTGCCAGCAGCTTAGAACTTGGCTACACCGGGGAGCTGTTTTTT
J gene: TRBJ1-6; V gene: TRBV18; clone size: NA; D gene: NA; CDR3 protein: CASSLQGGSYNSPLHF; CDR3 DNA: TGTGCCAGCTCTCTCCAGGGAGGCTCCTATAATTCACCCCTCCACTTT
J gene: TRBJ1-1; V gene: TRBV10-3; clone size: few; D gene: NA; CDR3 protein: CAIRVEPTNTEAFF; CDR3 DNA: TGTGCCATCAGAGTTGAACCGACGAACACTGAAGCTTTCTTT